Each of the 20 T cell receptor beta chains below was sequenced from the same sample in a study of T cell repertoires in cytomegalovirus infection. Their target antigens are unknown. In TCRdb, the reads were re-called with MiXCR into one record per CDR3 protein. This table holds approximately 600,000 distinct CDR3 sequences, around 40% found once. The sample in question was cultured PBMCs, obtained from culture after CMV antigen stimulation. The receptors originated from a human donor in good health (CMV status not recorded). Some clones in this sample may be carry-over from other donors' samples.

The chain uses TRBV28 and TRBJ2-1, with D uncertain. The germline CDR1 and CDR2 sequences are MDHEN and SYDVKM. The CDR3 totals 15 residues. V shed 7 bases and J shed 1 base, with 14 bases lying between them. CDR3: CASTSWAVSYNEQFF. CDR3 nucleotide sequence: TGTGCCAGCACCTCCTGGGCAGTTTCCTACAATGAGCAGTTCTTC.

The rearrangement joins TRBV20-1 to TRBJ2-1; 7 positions agree with TRBD2. Germline trimming cut 2 bases from V and 7 bases from J; bases unmatched to any gene: 11. Germline V gene sequence: CDR1 DFQATT, CDR2 SNEGSKA (reference sequence). This CDR3 spans 15 amino acids. In nucleotides, the CDR3 is TGCAGTGCTAGACACTTTAGCGGGTCCCTGAATGAGCAGTTCTTC. This sequence encodes CSARHFSGSLNEQFF.

The chain links TRBV2 to TRBJ2-5, with D perhaps matching TRBD2 (7 bases). V lost 5 bases and J 0 bases, leaving 13 bases between the germline ends. The CDR3 is 15 residues long. From germline, CDR1 is SNHLY and CDR2 FYNNEI. This CDR3 is CASSRTRTDQETQYF. The CDR3, as DNA: TGTGCCAGCAGTAGGACTAGGACAGACCAAGAGACCCAGTACTTC.

The chain employs TRBV4-1 and TRBJ2-3; 8 bases map to TRBD2. CDR1 is MGHRA and CDR2 is YSYEKL in the germline V gene. The CDR3 has 15 amino acids. With V trimmed by 5 bases and J by 1 base, 5 bases remained unmatched. CDR3 nucleotide sequence: TGCGCCAGCAGCGGACGGGGGGGGGGCACAGATACGCAGTATTTT. Its translation is CASSGRGGGTDTQYF.

This clonotype was counted many times. The genes are TRBV7-2 and TRBJ1-1; D not certain. Looked up from germline, CDR1 is SGHTA and CDR2 is FQGNSA. Trimming removed 6 bases from V and 0 bases from J, with 11 bases in between. The CDR3 is made up of 14 amino acids. CDR3 coding DNA: TGTGCCAGCAGTATTAAAGGACTGAACACTGAAGCTTTCTTT. Protein sequence: CASSIKGLNTEAFF.

Ten or more counts support this clonotype. The J gene is TRBJ2-7, the V gene TRBV7-6, with no clear D. CDR3 size: 13 residues. Trimming removed 2 bases at V and 1 base at J, with 6 bases between. CDR1 SGHVS and CDR2 FNYEAQ come from the germline V gene. The CDR3 loop reads CASSLKPSYEQYF. The CDR3 bases are TGTGCCAGCAGCTTAAAACCGTCCTACGAGCAGTACTTC.

This clonotype was seen a handful of times. The chain is built from TRBV7-9 and TRBJ2-5; a weak D match, TRBD1 (6 bases). Germline-derived CDR1 and CDR2 are SEHNR and FQNEAQ (reference sequence). Trimming pared 7 bases from V and 1 base from J, leaving 16 bases between. The CDR3 has 15 amino acids. The CDR3 DNA reads TGTGCCAGCACATCCAGGGGTAATGTCCAAGAGACCCAGTACTTC. It yields the protein CASTSRGNVQETQYF.

This chain joins TRBV19 and TRBJ2-2; D gene uncertain. The CDR3 length is 14 residues. V gave up 3 bases and J gave up 3 bases, with 8 bases separating them. CDR1 and CDR2 (germline): LNHDA, SQIVND (reference sequence). CDR3 bases: TGTGCCAGTAGTATTCTAGTGGACACCGGGGAGCTGTTTTTT. Translated, it gives CASSILVDTGELFF. The whole variable domain, filled in from reference TRBV19 and TRBJ2-2, reads DGGITQSPKYLFRKEGQNVTLSCEQNLNHDAMYWYRQDPGQGLRLIYYSQIVNDFQKGDIAEGYSVSREKKESFPLTVTSAQKNPTAFYLCASSILVDTGELFFGEGSRLTVL.

J is TRBJ1-6 and V is TRBV28, with D possibly matching TRBD1 (5 bases). The length of the CDR3 is 13 residues. V was trimmed by 8 bases and J by 11 bases, leaving 16 bases between them. Germline V lookup: CDR1 MDHEN, CDR2 SYDVKM. This CDR3 reads CASLPRGVPPLHF. The CDR3 DNA reads TGTGCCAGCCTCCCTCGGGGGGTGCCACCCCTCCACTTT.

The sample holds a few counts of this clonotype. The rearrangement uses TRBV25-1 and TRBJ2-6, with D unresolved. V was trimmed by 6 bases and J by 4 bases, leaving 7 bases between them. Germline V lookup: CDR1 MGHDK, CDR2 SYGVNS. The CDR3 runs 13 residues. CDR3 in DNA: TGTGCCAGCAGGAACGGGGGGGCCAACGTCCTGACTTTC. Its protein product is CASRNGGANVLTF.

CDR3 bases: TGTGCCAGCAGCTTAGCCGGGATCTCCGAGCAGTACTTC. Its protein product is CASSLAGISEQYF. The genes are TRBV7-6 and TRBJ2-7; D may be TRBD2 (5 bases). CDR1 is SGHVS, CDR2 FNYEAQ, per germline. Trimming removed 0 bases at V and 6 bases at J, with 9 bases between. The CDR3 covers 13 residues. Full variable domain (missing parts from reference TRBV7-6 and TRBJ2-7): GAGVSQSPRYKVTKRGQDVALRCDPISGHVSLYWYRQALGQGPEFLTYFNYEAQQDKSGLPNDRFSAERPEGSISTLTIQRTEQRDSAMYRCASSLAGISEQYFGPGTRLTVT.

The table lists this clonotype with a few counts. For the CDR3, the DNA is TGTGCCAGCAGCCGAACCGGGACAGGGAACTATGGCTACACCTTC. Protein product: CASSRTGTGNYGYTF. The V call is TRBV27, the J call TRBJ1-2; 9 nucleotides agree with TRBD1. The CDR3 sequence is 15 residues long. The V segment lost 6 bases and the J segment 2 bases; nucleotides outside the gene matches: 7. CDR1 is MNHEY and CDR2 is SMNVEV in the germline V gene (reference sequence).

The J gene is TRBJ2-1, the V gene TRBV6-2 or TRBV6-3; 8 bases align to TRBD2. This CDR3 spans 15 amino acids. Germline V lookup: CDR1 MNHEY, CDR2 SVGEGT. J lost 6 bases, V lost 1 base, and 5 bases had no gene match. The CDR3 DNA is TGTGCCAGCAGTTACTTGCGGGAGGCAGTCAATGAGCAGTTCTTC. Translating gives CASSYLREAVNEQFF.

This clonotype was observed a few times. The V call is TRBV5-1, the J call TRBJ2-1, with D perhaps matching TRBD2 (6 bases). The CDR3 extends over 16 amino acids. Trimming pared 0 bases from V and 5 bases from J, leaving 15 bases between. CDR1 SGHRS and CDR2 YFSETQ come from the germline V gene. CDR3 bases: TGCGCCAGCAGCTTGGTAGGGGAGCGGGTGAACAATGAGCAGTTCTTC. Protein: CASSLVGERVNNEQFF.

This CDR3 reads CASRNDKGYGYTF. CDR3 in DNA: TGTGCCAGTAGAAACGACAAGGGGTATGGCTACACCTTC. The chain couples TRBV19 to TRBJ1-2; D perhaps matches TRBD1 (5 bases). Trimming took 6 bases from V and 5 from J, leaving 13 bases between them. Germline V gene lookup returns CDR1 LNHDA and CDR2 SQIVND (reference sequence). This CDR3 comprises 13 residues.

The chain carries TRBV7-2 and TRBJ2-7, with D possibly called TRBD1 or TRBD2 (5 bases each). Trimming cost V 6 bases and J 0 bases, with 12 bases left between them. The CDR3 contains 14 residues. Germline V gene data show CDR1 as SGHTA and CDR2 as FQGNSA. CDR3 sequence: CASRIRGASYEQYF. The CDR3 DNA reads as TGTGCCAGCAGGATTAGGGGAGCCTCCTACGAGCAGTACTTC.

This clonotype came up a few times. This chain joins TRBV20-1 and TRBJ1-5, with 7 bases lining up with TRBD1. This CDR3 region has 15 residues. V was clipped by 5 bases and J by 1 base; unmatched bases: 8. Looked up from germline, CDR1 is DFQATT and CDR2 is SNEGSKA (reference sequence). CDR3 region: CSARLQGGSNQPQHF. The CDR3 region has the DNA TGCAGTGCTCGACTCCAGGGGGGCAGCAATCAGCCCCAGCATTTT.

This clonotype was observed at least ten times. The chain uses TRBV19 and TRBJ1-1, with no clear D. The CDR3 contains 14 residues. In germline, CDR1 is LNHDA, CDR2 SQIVND (reference sequence). Deletions cut 5 bases from V and 0 bases from J, with 10 bases between. The CDR3 coding sequence is TGTGCCAGTAGTCCCGCAGGTCTGAACACTGAAGCTTTCTTT. Residues: CASSPAGLNTEAFF.

This clonotype was counted many times. J is TRBJ1-4 and V is TRBV7-2, with TRBD1 as a possible D gene (5 bases). Trimming pared 0 bases from V and 8 bases from J, leaving 7 bases between. CDR1 and CDR2 from the germline V gene are SGHTA and FQGNSA. This CDR3 is 13 amino acids long. CDR3 bases: TGTGCCAGCAGCTTAGCAGCAGGGGAAAAACTGTTTTTT. This gives the protein CASSLAAGEKLFF.

The rearrangement links TRBV4-1 to TRBJ1-5; D not resolved. CDR3 size: 15 residues. V was trimmed by 1 base and J by 2 bases, leaving 9 bases between them. Looked up from germline, CDR1 is MGHRA and CDR2 is YSYEKL. CDR3: CASSQVPLGNQPQHF. The CDR3 nucleotides are TGCGCCAGCAGCCAAGTCCCATTGGGCAATCAGCCCCAGCATTTT.